The T cell receptor beta chain described here comes from a study of tumor-infiltrating lymphocytes in oesophageal squamous cell carcinoma. Per germline, CDR1 SGHNT and CDR2 YENEEA. This CDR3 spans 12 amino acids. V lost 5 bases to trimming and J lost 4 bases, with 5 bases between them. From the PCR reads, TCRdb called clonotypes with MiXCR, one entry per CDR3 protein. Here the sample spans around 22,000 distinct CDR3 sequences, 38% being singletons. This clonotype was recorded many times. Material: esophageal tumor tissue. This sequence joins TRBV11-3 and TRBJ2-2; no definite D call. The clonotype was recovered from a male donor with esophageal squamous cell carcinoma. CDR3 sequence: CASSPPTGELFF. DNA of the CDR3: TGTGCCAGCAGCCCCCCCACCGGGGAGCTGTTTTTT.